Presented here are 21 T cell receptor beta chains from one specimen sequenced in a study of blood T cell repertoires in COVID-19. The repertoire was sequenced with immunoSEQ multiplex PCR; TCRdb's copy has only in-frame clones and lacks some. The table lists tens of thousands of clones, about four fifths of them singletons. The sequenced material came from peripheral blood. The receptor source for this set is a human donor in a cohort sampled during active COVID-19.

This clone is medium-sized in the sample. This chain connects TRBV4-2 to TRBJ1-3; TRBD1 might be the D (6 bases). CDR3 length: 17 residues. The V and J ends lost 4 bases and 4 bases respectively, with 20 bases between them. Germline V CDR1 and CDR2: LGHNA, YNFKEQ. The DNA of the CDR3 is TGTGCCAGCAGCCGGATGTGGTGGGGGCCCAGAGGAAACACCATATATTTT. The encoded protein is CASSRMWWGPRGNTIYF.

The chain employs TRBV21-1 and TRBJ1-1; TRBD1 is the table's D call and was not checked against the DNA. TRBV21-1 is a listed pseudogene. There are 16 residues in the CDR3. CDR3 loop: CASSIPQIPPNTEAFF. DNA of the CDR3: TGTGCCAGCAGCATCCCCCAAATCCCCCCGAACACTGAAGCTTTCTTT.

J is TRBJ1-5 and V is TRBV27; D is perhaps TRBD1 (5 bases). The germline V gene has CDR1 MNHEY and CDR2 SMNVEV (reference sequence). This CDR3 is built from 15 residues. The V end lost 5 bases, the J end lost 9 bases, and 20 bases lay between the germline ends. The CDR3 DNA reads TGTGCCAGCAGTCCCCATGACAGATCCCATACGCCCCAGCATTTT. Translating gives CASSPHDRSHTPQHF.

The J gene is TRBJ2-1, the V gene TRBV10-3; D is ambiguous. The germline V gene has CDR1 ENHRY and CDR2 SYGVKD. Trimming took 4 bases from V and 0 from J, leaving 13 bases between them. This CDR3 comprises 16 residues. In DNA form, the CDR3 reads TGTGCCATCAGTGCTCTACTGGAGAGCTCCTACAATGAGCAGTTCTTC. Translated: CAISALLESSYNEQFF.

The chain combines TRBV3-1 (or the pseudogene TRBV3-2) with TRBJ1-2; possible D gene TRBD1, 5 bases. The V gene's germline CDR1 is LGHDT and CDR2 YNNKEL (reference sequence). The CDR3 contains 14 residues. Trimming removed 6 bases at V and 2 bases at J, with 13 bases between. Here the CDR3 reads CASRLLEGNYGYTF. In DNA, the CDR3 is TGTGCCAGCAGGTTACTGGAGGGGAACTATGGCTACACCTTC.

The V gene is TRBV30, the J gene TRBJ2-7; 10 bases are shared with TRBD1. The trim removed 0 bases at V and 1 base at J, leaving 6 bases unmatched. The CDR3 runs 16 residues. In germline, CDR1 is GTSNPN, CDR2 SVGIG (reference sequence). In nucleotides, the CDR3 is TGTGCCTGGAGTGTACGCAGGGACAGGGGATCCTACGAGCAGTACTTC. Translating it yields CAWSVRRDRGSYEQYF.

The CDR3 spells CASSQDVRGHGYTF. The CDR3, as DNA: TGTGCCAGCAGCCAAGACGTGCGGGGGCATGGCTACACCTTC. The chain carries TRBV3-1 (or the pseudogene TRBV3-2) and TRBJ1-2; TRBD1 might be the D (6 bases). Trimming took 0 bases from V and 6 from J, leaving 11 bases between them. The CDR3 has 14 amino acids. The germline V gene encodes CDR1 LGHDT and CDR2 YNNKEL (reference sequence).

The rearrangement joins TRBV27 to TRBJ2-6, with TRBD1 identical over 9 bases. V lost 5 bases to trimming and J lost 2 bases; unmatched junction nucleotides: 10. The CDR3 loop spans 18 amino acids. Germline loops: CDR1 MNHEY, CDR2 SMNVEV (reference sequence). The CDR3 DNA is TGTGCCAGCAGTCACATGGGACAGGGATGGGCTGGGGCCAACGTCCTGACTTTC. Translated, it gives CASSHMGQGWAGANVLTF. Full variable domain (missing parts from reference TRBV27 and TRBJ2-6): EAQVTQNPRYLITVTGKKLTVTCSQNMNHEYMSWYRQDPGLGLRQIYYSMNVEVTDKGDVPEGYKVSRKEKRNFPLILESPSPNQTSLYFCASSHMGQGWAGANVLTFGAGSRLTVL.

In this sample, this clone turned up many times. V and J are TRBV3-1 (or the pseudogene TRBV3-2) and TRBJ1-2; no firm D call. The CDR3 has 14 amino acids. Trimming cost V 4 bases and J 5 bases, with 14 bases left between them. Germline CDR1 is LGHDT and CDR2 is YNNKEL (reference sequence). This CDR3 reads CASSPQDVRYGYTF. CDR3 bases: TGTGCCAGCAGCCCACAAGATGTACGTTATGGCTACACCTTC.

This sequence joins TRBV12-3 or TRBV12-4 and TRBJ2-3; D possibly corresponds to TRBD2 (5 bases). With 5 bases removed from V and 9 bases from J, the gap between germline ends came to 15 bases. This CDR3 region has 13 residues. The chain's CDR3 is CASSPGVPATQYF. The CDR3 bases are TGTGCCAGCAGTCCCGGGGTTCCGGCAACGCAGTATTTT.

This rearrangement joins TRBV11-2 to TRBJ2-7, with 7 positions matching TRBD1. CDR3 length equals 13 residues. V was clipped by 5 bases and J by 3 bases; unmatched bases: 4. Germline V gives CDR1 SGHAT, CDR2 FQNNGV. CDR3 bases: TGTGCCAGCAGCGCCGACAGGGACTACGAGCAGTACTTC. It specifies CASSADRDYEQYF. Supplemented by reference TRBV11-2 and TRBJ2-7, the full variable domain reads EAGVAQSPRYKIIEKRQSVAFWCNPISGHATLYWYQQILGQGPKLLIQFQNNGVVDDSQLPKDRFSAERLKGVDSTLKIQPAKLEDSAVYLCASSADRDYEQYFGPGTRLTVT.

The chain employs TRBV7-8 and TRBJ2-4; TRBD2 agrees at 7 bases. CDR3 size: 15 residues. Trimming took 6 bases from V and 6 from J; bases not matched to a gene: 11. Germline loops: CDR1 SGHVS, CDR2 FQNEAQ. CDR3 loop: CASSSPAGTGNIQYF. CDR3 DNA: TGTGCCAGCAGTTCCCCAGCGGGAACGGGAAACATTCAGTACTTC.

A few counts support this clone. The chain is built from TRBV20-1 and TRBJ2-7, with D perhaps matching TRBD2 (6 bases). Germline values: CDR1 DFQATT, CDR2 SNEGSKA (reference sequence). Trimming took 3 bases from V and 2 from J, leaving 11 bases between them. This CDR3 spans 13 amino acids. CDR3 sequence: CSASMRDPYEQYF. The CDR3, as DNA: TGCAGTGCTAGTATGCGGGACCCCTACGAGCAGTACTTC.

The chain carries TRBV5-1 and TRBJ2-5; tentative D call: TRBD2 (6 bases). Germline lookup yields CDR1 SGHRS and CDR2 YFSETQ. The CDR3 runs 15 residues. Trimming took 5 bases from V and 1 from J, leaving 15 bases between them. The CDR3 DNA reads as TGCGCCAGCAGACCGACTAGTGGGGGCCAAGAGACCCAGTACTTC. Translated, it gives CASRPTSGGQETQYF.

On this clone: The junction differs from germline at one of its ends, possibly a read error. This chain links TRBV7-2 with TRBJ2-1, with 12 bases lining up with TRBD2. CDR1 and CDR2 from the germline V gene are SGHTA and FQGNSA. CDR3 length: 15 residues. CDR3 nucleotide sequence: TGTGCCAGCAGCCTAGCGGGAGGGCTTTACAATGAGCAGTTCTTC. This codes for CASSLAGGLYNEQFF.

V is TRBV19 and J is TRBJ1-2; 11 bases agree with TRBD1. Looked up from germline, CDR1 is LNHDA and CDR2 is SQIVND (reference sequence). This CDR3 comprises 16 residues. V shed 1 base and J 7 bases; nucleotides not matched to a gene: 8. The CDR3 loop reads CASSIGGQGASFGYTF. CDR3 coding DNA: TGTGCCAGTAGTATAGGTGGACAGGGGGCTTCATTTGGCTACACCTTC. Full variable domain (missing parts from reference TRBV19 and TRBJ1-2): DGGITQSPKYLFRKEGQNVTLSCEQNLNHDAMYWYRQDPGQGLRLIYYSQIVNDFQKGDIAEGYSVSREKKESFPLTVTSAQKNPTAFYLCASSIGGQGASFGYTFGSGTRLTVV.

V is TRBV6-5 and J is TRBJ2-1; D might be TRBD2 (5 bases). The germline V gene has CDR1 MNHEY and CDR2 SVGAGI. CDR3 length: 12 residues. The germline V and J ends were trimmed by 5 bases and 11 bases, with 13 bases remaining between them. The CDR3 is CASSMDWKKQFF. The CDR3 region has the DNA TGTGCCAGCAGTATGGACTGGAAGAAGCAGTTCTTC.

CDR3 in amino acids: CASQGYSNQPQHF. The CDR3 region has the DNA TGTGCCAGTCAGGGATATAGCAATCAGCCCCAGCATTTT. The chain carries TRBV12-3 or TRBV12-4 and TRBJ1-5; D perhaps matches TRBD1 (5 bases). V dropped 9 bases and J dropped 0 bases, with 9 bases sitting between them. This CDR3 comprises 13 residues.

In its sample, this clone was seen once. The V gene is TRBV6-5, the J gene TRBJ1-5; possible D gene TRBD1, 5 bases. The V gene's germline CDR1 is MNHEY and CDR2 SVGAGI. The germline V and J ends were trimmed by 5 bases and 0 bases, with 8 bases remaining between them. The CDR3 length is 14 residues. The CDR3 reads CASSMDISNQPQHF. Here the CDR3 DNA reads TGTGCCAGCAGTATGGACATTAGCAATCAGCCCCAGCATTTT.

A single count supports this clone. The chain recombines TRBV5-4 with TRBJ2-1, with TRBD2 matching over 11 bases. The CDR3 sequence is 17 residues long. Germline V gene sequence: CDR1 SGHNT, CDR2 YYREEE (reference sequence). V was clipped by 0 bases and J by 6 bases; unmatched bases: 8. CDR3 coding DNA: TGTGCCAGCAGCTTGGACGCTTCGACTAGCGGGATCAATGAGCAGTTCTTC. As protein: CASSLDASTSGINEQFF.

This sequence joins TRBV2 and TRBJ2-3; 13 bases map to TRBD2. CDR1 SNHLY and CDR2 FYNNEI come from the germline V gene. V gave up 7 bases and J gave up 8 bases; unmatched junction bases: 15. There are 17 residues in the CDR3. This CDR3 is CASTTPGLAGVLGTQYF. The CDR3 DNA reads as TGTGCCAGCACCACCCCCGGACTAGCGGGAGTGTTGGGTACGCAGTATTTT.